This T cell receptor (beta chain) was identified in a study of T cells in Graves' hyperthyroidism and ophthalmopathy. RNA transcripts served as the template for amplifying TCR beta CDR3 regions. The TCR CDR3 first-round RT-PCR relied on the HTBI primer set. TCRdb re-analysed the multiplex PCR reads in MiXCR, keeping a single row per CDR3 protein. The repertoire has around 190,000 distinct CDR3 sequences, about 15% of them found once; the top ten carry roughly 49%. General observations from the study: Stable hyperthyroidism and ophthalmopathy were separated using 13 V-J signatures.

This CDR3 is 13 amino acids long. The germline CDR1 and CDR2 sequences are SGHTA and FQGTGA. V shed 5 bases and J shed 4 bases, with 9 bases lying between them. This clonotype was picked up many times. Its antigen remains unidentified. The sample taken for sequencing was blood. The receptor was isolated from a woman aged 45 to 65 with Graves' hyperthyroidism. This chain uses TRBV7-3 with TRBJ2-1; D uncertain. For the CDR3, the DNA is TGTGCCAGCAGCCCCCCCCCTTACAATGAGCAGTTCTTC. This sequence encodes CASSPPPYNEQFF.